The TCR beta chain described here comes from a study of Graves' ophthalmopathy and Graves' hyperthyroidism. V was shortened by 8 bases and J by 0 bases, with 14 bases between the two germline ends. Germline lookup yields CDR1 MDHEN and CDR2 SYDVKM. There are 14 residues in the CDR3. CDR3 regions of TCR beta were amplified from RNA transcripts. After a first-round RT-PCR with HTBI primers, a second-round multiplex PCR was run. TCRdb ran MiXCR on the multiplex PCR reads and lists one entry per CDR3 protein. The sample includes hundreds of thousands of distinct CDR3 sequences, 21% of them seen just once. As for this clonotype: Its antigen is not known.

Calling hyperthyroidism stable required that no ophthalmopathy show up within 18 months of follow-up. Only newly diagnosed hyperthyroidism patients aged 18 to 65, with under 2 months' duration, were enrolled. Study-level findings and limits: Blood samples also showed most expanded thyroid clonotypes exceeding 0.001 frequency.

The genes are TRBV28 and TRBJ2-7; possible D gene TRBD2, 5 bases. The specimen sequenced was peripheral blood. The clonotype was recovered from a woman younger than 30 with stable Graves' hyperthyroidism. The CDR3 DNA reads TGTGCCAGCCACGCAGCGGTTAGCTCCTACGAGCAGTACTTC. Encoded protein: CASHAAVSSYEQYF.